This T cell receptor (beta chain) emerged from a study of identical twins. Germline CDR1 SGHAT, CDR2 FQDESV (reference sequence). CDR3 size: 18 residues. V dropped 0 bases and J dropped 6; count of bases not matched to a gene: 11. TCRdb used MiXCR to reprocess the 5' RACE reads, holding one entry per CDR3 protein. This table has 570,000 or so distinct CDR3 sequences, just under 10% appearing once. This sample was also put to use in a study of yellow fever vaccine responses in identical twins.

The rearrangement uses TRBV11-1 and TRBJ2-3; TRBD1 agrees at 11 bases. The sample taken for sequencing was PBMCs. The TCR comes from a young woman in good health. This CDR3 reads CASSLARTGGISTDTQYF. The CDR3 DNA reads TGTGCCAGCAGCTTAGCGAGGACAGGGGGCATTAGTACCGATACGCAGTATTTT.